Shown below are 10 T cell receptor beta chains from a single sample sequenced in a study of a mutant IDH1 vaccine in newly diagnosed glioma. Noted time point: week 23, last vaccination. Every vaccination contained 300 ug of the mutant IDH1 20-mer peptide and was paired with topical imiquimod. The data were produced by immunoSEQ multiplex PCR, yet TCRdb's version contains in-frame clones alone and is incomplete. The data show approximately 50,000 clones, with about nine tenths seen just once and under 1.5% held by the top ten. These receptors have no known antigen. This specimen was PBMCs, taken from a glioma patient whose treatment included an IDH1 peptide vaccine. These receptors were taken from a man aged 35-49 years with glioma.

This rearrangement joins TRBV27 to TRBJ1-1; TRBD1 matches at 7 bases. The length of the CDR3 is 15 residues. After removal of 3 bases from V and 4 bases from J, the junction contained 8 bases not matched to a gene. CDR1 is MNHEY, CDR2 SMNVEV, per germline (reference sequence). The CDR3 nucleotides are TGTGCCAGCAGTTTGCAAGGGGGCCGGGGCACTGAAGCTTTCTTT. This codes for CASSLQGGRGTEAFF.

This clone was seen a single time. The chain employs TRBV4-2 and TRBJ2-4, with 7 bases matching TRBD2. CDR1 and CDR2 (germline): LGHNA, YNFKEQ. V dropped 2 bases and J dropped 5; count of bases not matched to a gene: 12. The CDR3 extends over 17 amino acids. The DNA for the CDR3 is TGTGCCAGCAGCCAATACAGCGGGACTCCTACTCAAAACATTCAGTACTTC. The encoded protein is CASSQYSGTPTQNIQYF.

This sequence joins TRBV5-1 and TRBJ2-7, with D uncertain. The CDR3 totals 12 residues. CDR1 and CDR2 (germline): SGHRS, YFSETQ. V was pared by 3 bases and J by 9 bases, with 13 bases between. CDR3 region: CASSSNRVPQYF. The CDR3 nucleotides read TGCGCCAGCAGCTCCAATAGGGTTCCGCAGTACTTC.

The V gene is TRBV4-3, the J gene TRBJ2-2; D assignment may be TRBD1 or TRBD2 (5 bases each). CDR3 length equals 15 residues. Germline CDR1 is LGHNA and CDR2 is YSLEER. V lost 4 bases and J 0 bases, leaving 9 bases between the germline ends. CDR3 sequence: CASSRGYPNTGELFF. In DNA form, the CDR3 reads TGCGCCAGCAGCCGGGGGTATCCGAACACCGGGGAGCTGTTTTTT.

CDR3 sequence: CASSQGEWTGGPQHF. CDR3 DNA: TGCGCCAGCAGCCAAGGCGAGTGGACGGGAGGACCCCAGCATTTT. V gene TRBV4-3 combines with J gene TRBJ1-5, with no clear D. Per the germline V gene, CDR1 is LGHNA and CDR2 is YSLEER. This CDR3 contains 15 residues. Trimming removed 1 base from V and 10 bases from J, with 17 bases in between.

The V call is TRBV21-1, the J call TRBJ2-7; the listed D gene, TRBD2, was not tested against the DNA. TRBV21-1 is a pseudogene. This CDR3 has 15 amino acids. CDR3 bases: TGTGCCAGCAGGGGCCCTCTGGGGAGAGTGTACGAGCAGTACTTC. Protein sequence: CASRGPLGRVYEQYF.

DNA for the CDR3: TGTGCCAGCACTGGGACTAGCGGGCATATGAATGAGCAGTTCTTC. Translated: CASTGTSGHMNEQFF. The gene calls are TRBV6-5 and TRBJ2-1; TRBD2 matches at 12 bases. The CDR3 has 15 residues. Trimming cost V 7 bases and J 7 bases; bases outside gene matches: 8. CDR1 and CDR2 (germline): MNHEY, SVGAGI.

The chain has TRBV11-3 and TRBJ1-2; 8 bases are shared with TRBD1. CDR1 and CDR2 from the germline V gene are SGHNT and YENEEA. The V and J ends lost 4 bases and 5 bases, in that order; junction bases with no gene match: 6. CDR3 length equals 14 residues. As DNA, the CDR3 is TGTGCCAGCAGCTCCCAGGGGGCCGGGTATGGCTACACCTTC. The encoded protein is CASSSQGAGYGYTF.

The rearrangement uses TRBV15 and TRBJ2-7; weak D call: TRBD2 (5 bases). V lost 5 bases, J lost 3 bases, and 11 bases lay in between. Germline V gene data show CDR1 as LNHNV and CDR2 as YYDKDF (reference sequence). The CDR3 consists of 13 residues. In DNA form, the CDR3 reads TGTGCCACCAGCGGTGGACTCAACTACGAGCAGTACTTC. Translated: CATSGGLNYEQYF.

V gene TRBV9 combines with J gene TRBJ2-5, with 8 bases that match TRBD1. Germline CDR1 and CDR2: SGDLS and YYNGEE. The junction had 10 bases not matched to a gene; V was cut back by 4 bases and J by 5 bases. The CDR3 is 15 residues long. CDR3 in DNA: TGTGCCAGCAGCACTCAGGGGGCAGAGAGGGAGACCCAGTACTTC. This sequence encodes CASSTQGAERETQYF.